A single sample gave rise to the 3 T cell receptor beta chains below, sequenced in a study of blood T cell repertoires in COVID-19. Clones were sequenced by immunoSEQ multiplex PCR, and TCRdb holds only the in-frame ones, with some missing. Counted here are some 260,000 clones, roughly 80% occurring once; the ten biggest clones make up about 4%. The specimen sequenced was PBMCs or T cells enriched from blood (not recorded which). The receptors come from a man under 40 with acute COVID-19.

The chain couples TRBV28 to TRBJ1-3; D is uncertain. Between the trimmed V and J ends, which lost 8 bases and 8 bases, there was a span of 19 bases. This CDR3 has 14 amino acids. Germline CDR1 MDHEN, CDR2 SYDVKM. CDR3 nucleotides: TGTGCCAGCCACTCCGGCCCGGCCCGGGACACCATATATTTT. Its protein product is CASHSGPARDTIYF.

V is TRBV4-1 and J is TRBJ2-1, with D possibly matching TRBD2 (6 bases). The V gene lost 4 bases and the J gene lost 7 bases, with 20 bases spanning the gap. CDR3 length: 16 residues. Germline-derived CDR1 and CDR2 are MGHRA and YSYEKL. The CDR3 protein is CASSLSRRGDTNEQFF. The CDR3 coding sequence is TGCGCCAGCAGCCTCTCTCGGCGGGGAGATACAAATGAGCAGTTCTTC.

This clone was seen more than once but under ten times. V usage is TRBV19 and J usage is TRBJ1-2; D unresolved. The CDR3 extends over 13 amino acids. In germline, CDR1 is LNHDA, CDR2 SQIVND (reference sequence). The ends were cut back, 4 bases at V and 8 bases at J, with 14 bases in the middle. This CDR3 is CASSKTEPVGYTF. CDR3 DNA sequence: TGTGCCAGTAGTAAGACGGAGCCGGTCGGCTACACCTTC.